Presented here are 28 T cell receptor beta chains from one specimen sequenced in a study of shared clonotypes between healthy human individuals. The assay was immunoSEQ multiplex PCR, and TCRdb's table has in-frame clones only and misses some. This table holds 2 million to 2.5 million clones, about 95% found once. Naive CD8 isolation took CD45RO-negative cells positively selected for CCR7 and excluded terminally differentiated effector memory CD45RA+ cells. Source material: naive CD8+ T cells sorted from blood. The receptors were gathered from a man between 18 and 29 years old in good health.

The chain links TRBV18 to TRBJ2-7; 12 bases map to TRBD2. The J segment lost 5 bases and the V segment lost 5 bases, leaving 4 bases of the junction unmatched. Germline lookup yields CDR1 KGHSH and CDR2 LQKENI. The CDR3 extends over 14 amino acids. CDR3 nucleotide sequence: TGTGCCAGCTCAACCGGACTAGCGGGAAACGAGCAGTACTTC. Its translation: CASSTGLAGNEQYF.

This clone appeared a few times. This chain uses TRBV9 with TRBJ2-7; TRBD2 agrees at 9 bases. The CDR3 loop spans 14 amino acids. The J segment lost 5 bases and the V segment lost 2 bases, leaving 5 bases of the junction unmatched. Per germline, CDR1 SGDLS and CDR2 YYNGEE. CDR3 sequence reads: CASSVSGRVDEQYF. The CDR3 DNA follows: TGTGCCAGCAGCGTTAGCGGGAGAGTCGACGAGCAGTACTTC.

V gene TRBV13 combines with J gene TRBJ1-4; 7 bases match TRBD1. Trimming removed 3 bases from V and 5 bases from J; junction bases left unmatched: 6. There are 15 residues in the CDR3. Per germline, CDR1 PRHDT and CDR2 FYEKMQ (reference sequence). This chain's CDR3 is CASSFEGTANEKLFF. The CDR3 coding sequence is TGTGCCAGCAGCTTCGAGGGGACAGCAAATGAAAAACTGTTTTTT. Supplemented by reference TRBV13 and TRBJ1-4, the full variable domain reads AAGVIQSPRHLIKEKRETATLKCYPIPRHDTVYWYQQGPGQDPQFLISFYEKMQSDKGSIPDRFSAQQFSDYHSELNMSSLELGDSALYFCASSFEGTANEKLFFGSGTQLSVL.

The chain uses TRBV27 and TRBJ2-4, with D hard to call. Trimming took 0 bases from V and 2 from J, leaving 5 bases between them. The CDR3 runs to 14 residues. Germline V CDR1 and CDR2: MNHEY, SMNVEV (reference sequence). CDR3: CASSLSSTKNIQYF. The DNA of the CDR3 is TGTGCCAGCAGTTTATCCTCTACCAAAAACATTCAGTACTTC.

The CDR3 spells CASSPGGGNEKLFF. The CDR3 DNA is TGTGCCAGCAGTCCGGGGGGGGGTAATGAAAAACTGTTTTTT. This rearrangement joins TRBV27 to TRBJ1-4; possible D gene TRBD1, 5 bases. V was clipped by 5 bases and J by 4 bases, with 11 bases between them. Germline CDR1 is MNHEY and CDR2 is SMNVEV (reference sequence). The CDR3 spans 14 residues.

About this clone: Other DNA sequences in the sample encode the same CDR3. This chain uses TRBV30 with TRBJ1-4, with D possibly being TRBD1 (6 bases). V was trimmed by 5 bases and J by 7 bases, leaving 17 bases between them. The germline V gene has CDR1 GTSNPN and CDR2 SVGIG (reference sequence). The CDR3 totals 14 residues. For the CDR3, the DNA is TGTGCCTGGTCTACCGGAACAGGGATTGAAAAACTGTTTTTT. This translates into CAWSTGTGIEKLFF.

This sequence joins TRBV10-3 and TRBJ1-3; possibly TRBD1 for D (5 bases). The CDR3 extends over 16 amino acids. The germline CDR1 and CDR2 sequences are ENHRY and SYGVKD. V lost 2 bases and J 4 bases, leaving 15 bases between the germline ends. The CDR3 sequence is CAISEGTEGKGNTIYF. The CDR3 DNA is TGTGCCATCAGTGAGGGGACGGAAGGGAAGGGAAACACCATATATTTT.

The V call is TRBV5-4, the J call TRBJ2-7, with TRBD2 matching 11 bases. Trimming at V came to 0 bases and at J to 3 bases, leaving 14 bases not matched to a gene. CDR3 length equals 19 residues. CDR1 and CDR2 (germline): SGHNT, YYREEE (reference sequence). For the CDR3, the DNA is TGTGCCAGCAGCTTGGGAGTAGCGGGGGGGCCAGTGTTTAGCTACGAGCAGTACTTC. Amino acids: CASSLGVAGGPVFSYEQYF.

Comments on this clone: Different DNA sequences within this sample yield the same CDR3. The genes are TRBV27 and TRBJ2-5, with D maybe TRBD1 (5 bases). Trimming left V 6 bases short and J 2 bases short, with 10 bases between. Germline V lookup: CDR1 MNHEY, CDR2 SMNVEV (reference sequence). The CDR3 extends over 13 amino acids. CDR3 in DNA: TGTGCCAGCAGCCTAAGGGGTCAAGAGACCCAGTACTTC. As protein: CASSLRGQETQYF.

The J gene is TRBJ1-4, the V gene TRBV28, with TRBD1 identical over 10 bases. Germline CDR1 reads MDHEN; CDR2 reads SYDVKM. J lost 7 bases, V lost 6 bases, and 5 bases had no gene match. The CDR3 length is 14 residues. The CDR3 DNA sequence: TGTGCCAGCAGCACGGACAGGGGGAGTGAAAAACTGTTTTTT. Protein: CASSTDRGSEKLFF.

The chain joins TRBV9 to TRBJ1-2, with D maybe TRBD1 (5 bases). Germline V gene sequence: CDR1 SGDLS, CDR2 YYNGEE. Deletions cut 0 bases from V and 0 bases from J, with 9 bases between. The CDR3 sequence is 15 residues long. The CDR3 sequence is CASSVGGTTNYGYTF. Written as DNA, the CDR3 is TGTGCCAGCAGCGTAGGGGGCACTACTAACTATGGCTACACCTTC.

The chain combines TRBV10-3 with TRBJ2-3; 16 bases fit TRBD2. CDR3 size: 14 residues. J was trimmed by 5 bases and V by 8 bases; bases with no gene match: 1. From germline, CDR1 is ENHRY and CDR2 SYGVKD. CDR3 DNA: TGTGCCATCGGGACTAGCGGGGGGGAAGATACGCAGTATTTT. Its translation: CAIGTSGGEDTQYF.

The V gene is TRBV6-1, the J gene TRBJ2-7; 7 bases match TRBD1. With V trimmed by 7 bases and J by 4 bases, 7 bases remained unmatched. Looked up from germline, CDR1 is MNHNS and CDR2 is SASEGT. The CDR3 has 13 amino acids. The CDR3 nucleotides are TGTGCCAGCACCTACCGGGGACAGTACGAGCAGTACTTC. This translates into CASTYRGQYEQYF.

The chain has TRBV7-6 and TRBJ2-3, with 8 bases that match TRBD2. Germline CDR1 reads SGHVS; CDR2 reads FNYEAQ. V trimming: 0 bases; J trimming: 1 base; junction bases outside the gene matches: 3. This CDR3 spans 16 amino acids. CDR3: CASSLAPGGGTDTQYF. DNA for the CDR3: TGTGCCAGCAGCTTAGCTCCGGGAGGGGGCACAGATACGCAGTATTTT.

The V and J genes are TRBV7-6 and TRBJ2-2; 9 positions match TRBD2. With 5 bases clipped from V and 5 bases from J, the junction kept 6 bases outside the gene matches. This CDR3 is built from 15 residues. CDR1 SGHVS and CDR2 FNYEAQ come from the germline V gene. In nucleotides, the CDR3 is TGTGCCAGCAGCCCCTTAGCGGGAGAAACCGGGGAGCTGTTTTTT. This sequence encodes CASSPLAGETGELFF.

Concerning this clone: Other DNA sequences in this specimen translate into the identical CDR3. The chain joins TRBV6-5 to TRBJ2-3; D assignment may be TRBD1 or TRBD2 (5 bases each). Between the trimmed V and J ends, which lost 6 bases and 1 base, there was a span of 14 bases. Germline CDR1 and CDR2: MNHEY and SVGAGI. There are 15 residues in the CDR3. The CDR3 DNA reads as TGTGCCAGCAGCTACACCGTGGGGGGCACAGATACGCAGTATTTT. Protein sequence: CASSYTVGGTDTQYF.

The chain has TRBV2 and TRBJ1-4; a weak D match, TRBD1 (5 bases). The germline V and J ends were trimmed by 0 bases and 5 bases, with 13 bases remaining between them. CDR1 and CDR2 (germline): SNHLY, FYNNEI. CDR3 length: 16 residues. The CDR3 DNA reads TGTGCCAGCAGTGAAGCCTGGCGCGGGGGAAATGAAAAACTGTTTTTT. Amino acids: CASSEAWRGGNEKLFF.

J is TRBJ2-7 and V is TRBV4-1; D possibly matches TRBD1 or TRBD2 (5 bases each). The germline V and J ends were trimmed by 0 bases and 2 bases, with 14 bases remaining between them. From germline, CDR1 is MGHRA and CDR2 YSYEKL. This CDR3 is 16 amino acids long. The CDR3 nucleotides are TGCGCCAGCAGCCAAGAGGGGGTCGGCAGGGCCTACGAGCAGTACTTC. It translates to CASSQEGVGRAYEQYF.

The chain couples TRBV19 to TRBJ2-7; 8 bases match TRBD1. Trimming at V came to 1 base and at J to 6 bases, leaving 8 bases not matched to a gene. This CDR3 comprises 15 residues. CDR1 is LNHDA and CDR2 is SQIVND in the germline V gene (reference sequence). CDR3 in amino acids: CASSIASRGLVEQYF. CDR3 coding DNA: TGTGCCAGTAGTATAGCTAGCAGGGGGCTCGTCGAGCAGTACTTC.

This chain links TRBV28 with TRBJ1-2, with D possibly being TRBD1 (5 bases). The CDR3 is made up of 14 amino acids. The germline V gene has CDR1 MDHEN and CDR2 SYDVKM. V lost 1 base, J lost 6 bases, and 12 bases lay in between. This CDR3 is CASSLSGLVDGYTF. CDR3 nucleotides: TGTGCCAGCAGTTTATCAGGGTTGGTGGATGGCTACACCTTC.

This chain connects TRBV13 to TRBJ1-3; no definite D call. Germline V gene sequence: CDR1 PRHDT, CDR2 FYEKMQ (reference sequence). Trimming took off 4 bases at V and 0 bases at J, with 10 bases between the two ends. This CDR3 comprises 15 residues. CDR3 residues: CASSSQGPSGNTIYF. In DNA, the CDR3 is TGTGCCAGCAGCTCCCAAGGCCCCTCTGGAAACACCATATATTTT.

CDR3 loop: CASSYSGGHTEAFF. DNA of the CDR3: TGTGCCAGCAGTTACTCGGGGGGGCACACTGAAGCTTTCTTT. This sequence joins TRBV6-6 and TRBJ1-1, with D possibly being TRBD1 (6 bases). Per germline, CDR1 MNHNY and CDR2 SVGAGI (reference sequence). The CDR3 is made up of 14 amino acids. Trimming removed 0 bases at V and 3 bases at J, with 8 bases between.

V and J are TRBV10-3 and TRBJ1-4; 7 bases agree with TRBD1. The V gene end was trimmed by 2 bases and the J gene end by 4 bases; junction bases not matched to a gene: 7. Germline V gene lookup returns CDR1 ENHRY and CDR2 SYGVKD. The CDR3 totals 16 residues. CDR3: CAISETGQLINEKLFF. Written as DNA, the CDR3 is TGTGCCATCAGTGAGACGGGACAGCTTATTAATGAAAAACTGTTTTTT.

The chain recombines TRBV2 with TRBJ2-3; D gene unclear. Germline V gene lookup returns CDR1 SNHLY and CDR2 FYNNEI. V dropped 6 bases and J dropped 7 bases, with 8 bases sitting between them. The CDR3 has 11 residues. The DNA for the CDR3 is TGTGCCAGCAGATTGACGAATACGCAGTATTTT. This encodes CASRLTNTQYF.

V is TRBV28 and J is TRBJ1-1; D uncertain. The CDR3 spans 14 residues. The ends were cut back, 3 bases at V and 3 bases at J, with 11 bases in the middle. CDR1 MDHEN and CDR2 SYDVKM come from the germline V gene. CDR3 loop: CASSFGLRDTEAFF. The CDR3 DNA sequence: TGTGCCAGCAGTTTCGGGCTTCGGGACACTGAAGCTTTCTTT.

This chain uses TRBV28 with TRBJ2-1; D gene unclear. The CDR3 length is 19 residues. CDR1 is MDHEN, CDR2 SYDVKM, per germline. Trimming took 4 bases from V and 3 from J, leaving 25 bases between them. The CDR3 here is CASSSPHPEAGLIYNEQFF. The CDR3 DNA sequence: TGTGCCAGCAGTTCCCCTCACCCCGAAGCCGGCTTAATCTACAATGAGCAGTTCTTC.

The rearrangement uses TRBV6-1 and TRBJ2-7; D unresolved. The germline CDR1 and CDR2 sequences are MNHNS and SASEGT. The CDR3 extends over 13 amino acids. Trimming shortened V by 7 bases and J by 6 bases, and 16 bases separated the two germline ends. DNA for the CDR3: TGTGCCAGCAAAGGAAACTATAGGACCGAGCAGTACTTC. Its protein product is CASKGNYRTEQYF.

The rearrangement links TRBV4-1 to TRBJ1-5, with D uncertain. CDR3 length: 17 residues. Trimming removed 0 bases from V and 3 bases from J, with 15 bases in between. Germline V gene lookup returns CDR1 MGHRA and CDR2 YSYEKL. This chain's CDR3 is CASSQDWEDLNNQPQHF. CDR3 sequence (DNA): TGCGCCAGCAGCCAAGATTGGGAGGATTTGAACAATCAGCCCCAGCATTTT.